Listed here are 19 T cell receptor beta chains from one sample, sequenced in a study of patients and donors after allogeneic stem cell transplantation. TCRdb reprocessed the RT-PCR reads via MiXCR and lists one record per CDR3 protein. The data show approximately 24,000 distinct CDR3 sequences, with approximately 39% seen just once and more than 60% held by the top ten. The sequenced sample consisted of blood, either unsorted or a sorted T cell fraction (not recorded which). Source of these receptors: a human donor who was either an allogeneic HSCT recipient or a stem cell or donor lymphocyte infusion donor (not recorded which). It is not recorded whose cells these are; they may come from a transplant donor.

The chain recombines TRBV3-1 with TRBJ2-1; either TRBD1 or TRBD2 may supply D (5 bases each). Trimming shortened V by 4 bases and J by 6 bases, and 10 bases separated the two germline ends. Per the germline V gene, CDR1 is LGHDT and CDR2 is YNNKEL (reference sequence). The CDR3 extends over 13 amino acids. The CDR3: CASSRDGTNEQFF. CDR3 nucleotides: TGTGCCAGCAGCCGGGACGGGACCAATGAGCAGTTCTTC.

This sequence joins TRBV3-1 and TRBJ2-1; 8 bases align to TRBD1. The length of the CDR3 is 15 residues. J was trimmed by 3 bases and V by 4 bases; bases with no gene match: 5. From germline, CDR1 is LGHDT and CDR2 YNNKEL (reference sequence). The CDR3 region is CASSPTGGLYNEQFF. Here the CDR3 DNA reads TGTGCCAGCAGCCCAACAGGGGGACTCTACAATGAGCAGTTCTTC.

The chain combines TRBV5-1 with TRBJ2-2, with D maybe TRBD1 (5 bases). This CDR3 region has 14 residues. Deletions cut 3 bases from V and 6 bases from J, with 12 bases between. Germline CDR1 reads SGHRS; CDR2 reads YFSETQ. CDR3: CASSWSQAPGELFF. The CDR3 region has the DNA TGCGCCAGCAGCTGGTCACAGGCCCCCGGGGAGCTGTTTTTT. The full variable domain, its missing parts supplied by reference TRBV5-1 and TRBJ2-2, is KAGVTQTPRYLIKTRGQQVTLSCSPISGHRSVSWYQQTPGQGLQFLFEYFSETQRNKGNFPGRFSGRQFSNSRSEMNVSTLELGDSALYLCASSWSQAPGELFFGEGSRLTVL.

The chain has TRBV7-9 and TRBJ2-1; perhaps D is TRBD1 or TRBD2 (5 bases each). This CDR3 has 15 amino acids. Germline lookup yields CDR1 SEHNR and CDR2 FQNEAQ (reference sequence). Trimming stripped 1 base from V and 2 bases from J, with 9 bases between. The CDR3: CASSLGQGPYNEQFF. The CDR3 DNA reads TGTGCCAGCAGCTTAGGGCAGGGACCCTACAATGAGCAGTTCTTC.

Only a few counts were recorded for this clonotype. The gene calls are TRBV15 and TRBJ2-7, with D maybe TRBD2 (6 bases). The CDR3 totals 15 residues. CDR1 LNHNV and CDR2 YYDKDF come from the germline V gene (reference sequence). V lost 0 bases and J 6 bases, leaving 15 bases between the germline ends. This CDR3 is CATSRDGGSITEQYF. The CDR3 bases are TGTGCCACCAGCAGAGATGGGGGGTCGATTACCGAGCAGTACTTC.

The chain recombines TRBV7-3 with TRBJ2-5; 8 bases agree with TRBD1. Germline V gene data show CDR1 as SGHTA and CDR2 as FQGTGA. The CDR3 is 14 amino acids. The ends lost 3 bases at V and 0 bases at J; junction bases unmatched: 0. CDR3 in DNA: TGTGCCAGCAGCTTGGACAGGGACCAAGAGACCCAGTACTTC. Translating it yields CASSLDRDQETQYF.

The V gene is TRBV21-1, the J gene TRBJ1-6; TRBD1 was called by the table and not checked on the DNA. TRBV21-1 is designated a pseudogene. The CDR3 length is 11 residues. In nucleotides, the CDR3 is TGTGCCAGCAGCAAGGGGGGCAGGATAGGCTTT. Protein: CASSKGGRIGF.

The V gene is TRBV7-7, the J gene TRBJ2-1; 7 nucleotides align to TRBD2. V lost 2 bases, J lost 10 bases, and 11 bases stayed unmatched. From germline, CDR1 is SSHAT and CDR2 FNYEAQ (reference sequence). The CDR3 has 15 residues. CDR3 bases: TGTGCCAGCAGCTTAACCAGAGGGACTACAGCGGAGCAGTTCTTC. Protein: CASSLTRGTTAEQFF.

Only a few counts were recorded for this clonotype. The chain employs TRBV5-6 and TRBJ1-6; TRBD1 matches 7 bases. The CDR3 consists of 18 residues. The junction had 9 bases not matched to a gene; V was cut back by 3 bases and J by 0 bases. Germline CDR1 and CDR2: SGHDT and YYEEEE. CDR3 loop: CASSYEPGQSSYNSPLHF. For the CDR3, the DNA is TGTGCCAGCAGCTACGAACCGGGACAGAGCTCCTATAATTCACCCCTCCACTTT.

The V call is TRBV11-3, the J call TRBJ2-2; D may be TRBD1 (6 bases). Trimming shortened V by 5 bases and J by 5 bases, and 15 bases separated the two germline ends. This CDR3 has 15 amino acids. Per the germline V gene, CDR1 is SGHNT and CDR2 is YENEEA. The CDR3 sequence is CASSPGQLWTGELFF. The CDR3 nucleotides read TGTGCCAGCAGCCCAGGACAGCTGTGGACCGGGGAGCTGTTTTTT.

The chain is built from TRBV11-2 and TRBJ1-2; D gene ambiguous. CDR1 and CDR2 from the germline V gene are SGHAT and FQNNGV. CDR3 length equals 12 residues. The V end was cut by 3 bases, the J end by 3 bases, with 5 bases between. The CDR3 DNA sequence: TGTGCCAGCAGCTTGATCCACTATGGCTACACCTTC. Translating gives CASSLIHYGYTF.

This clonotype was picked up many times. This chain uses TRBV7-2 with TRBJ1-2, with a weak D call TRBD1 (6 bases). The CDR3 has 15 residues. The germline V gene has CDR1 SGHTA and CDR2 FQGNSA. The ends were cut back, 2 bases at V and 2 bases at J, with 12 bases in the middle. CDR3 nucleotide sequence: TGTGCCAGCAGCTTAATACACAGGGTGAACTATGGCTACACCTTC. The encoded protein is CASSLIHRVNYGYTF.

V and J are TRBV20-1 and TRBJ2-7; no firm D call. Germline CDR1 and CDR2: DFQATT and SNEGSKA (reference sequence). The CDR3 is 11 residues long. V lost 2 bases and J 4 bases, leaving 6 bases between the germline ends. The CDR3 bases are TGCAGTGCTAGAAATGTGTACGAGCAGTACTTC. Protein sequence: CSARNVYEQYF.

This clonotype came up a few times. This chain links TRBV29-1 with TRBJ2-7, with TRBD2 identical over 8 bases. The CDR3 spans 14 residues. The germline V gene encodes CDR1 SQVTM and CDR2 ANQGSEA. The V and J ends lost 6 bases and 1 base, in that order; junction bases with no gene match: 8. The CDR3: CSVVGGAGSYEQYF. The DNA of the CDR3 is TGCAGCGTCGTCGGGGGGGCAGGTTCCTACGAGCAGTACTTC.

The chain combines TRBV13 with TRBJ2-1; D is perhaps TRBD2 (5 bases). Deletions cut 5 bases from V and 6 bases from J, with 11 bases between. The germline V gene has CDR1 PRHDT and CDR2 FYEKMQ (reference sequence). The CDR3 has 13 amino acids. DNA of the CDR3: TGTGCCAGCAGCAACCCACGGGGCAATGAGCAGTTCTTC. Protein sequence: CASSNPRGNEQFF.

The gene calls are TRBV5-5 and TRBJ1-5; TRBD1 aligns across 8 bases. Germline trimming cut 3 bases from V and 2 bases from J; bases unmatched to any gene: 16. The germline CDR1 and CDR2 sequences are SGHKS and YYEKEE (reference sequence). The length of the CDR3 is 19 residues. The CDR3 sequence is CASSSLPLRDRRGNQPQHF. The CDR3 coding sequence is TGTGCCAGCAGCTCCCTTCCCCTCCGGGACAGGCGAGGCAATCAGCCCCAGCATTTT.

V and J are TRBV7-2 and TRBJ1-1; D call uncertain. V lost 2 bases and J lost 1, with 5 bases in between. Per the germline V gene, CDR1 is SGHTA and CDR2 is FQGNSA. This CDR3 spans 13 amino acids. The CDR3 region is CASSLRRNTEAFF. In nucleotides, the CDR3 is TGTGCCAGCAGCTTAAGGAGGAACACTGAAGCTTTCTTT.

The chain carries TRBV29-1 and TRBJ1-2, with D possibly TRBD1 on 5 matching bases. Trimming shortened V by 1 base and J by 5 bases, and 11 bases separated the two germline ends. The CDR3 extends over 13 amino acids. The V gene's germline CDR1 is SQVTM and CDR2 ANQGSEA. CDR3 protein: CSVEGGQGYGYTF. CDR3 DNA: TGCAGCGTTGAAGGTGGGCAGGGTTATGGCTACACCTTC.

This clonotype appeared many times. This chain connects TRBV7-8 to TRBJ1-5, with a possible D match to TRBD1 (6 bases). Germline CDR1 and CDR2: SGHVS and FQNEAQ. The length of the CDR3 is 20 residues. The germline V and J ends were trimmed by 5 bases and 1 base, with 27 bases remaining between them. The chain's CDR3 is CASSPGVRVGQSESNQPQHF. In nucleotides, the CDR3 is TGTGCCAGCAGCCCCGGTGTAAGGGTTGGACAGAGCGAGAGCAATCAGCCCCAGCATTTT.